What follows is one T cell receptor (beta chain) and its context. Its antigen remains unknown. Only in-frame clones appear in the TCRdb table, and some are missing; sequencing was by immunoSEQ multiplex PCR. This table holds about 73,000 clones, 89% found once. There are 13 residues in the CDR3. The V end lost 5 bases, the J end lost 1 base, and 9 bases lay between the germline ends. CDR1 is LNHDA, CDR2 SQIVND, per germline (reference sequence). This sample is drawn from a study of T cell responses to AZD1222 COVID-19 vaccine. General study results and limits: Spike-specific TCR breadth and depth grew following two AZD1222 doses. The CD4 TCRs associated with vaccination extended across spike and predominated at 160-218 and 743-854.

Sequencing was performed on peripheral blood, taken 28 days after the second AZD1222 dose. The source is an adult who received the AZD1222 COVID-19 vaccine. The chain has TRBV19 and TRBJ2-7; D remains ambiguous. CDR3 DNA sequence: TGTGCCAGTAGTCGAGACGGGTCCTACGAGCAGTACTTC. Protein: CASSRDGSYEQYF.